The next 21 T cell receptor beta chains were all read from a single sample in a study of glioma-infiltrating T cells after dendritic cell vaccination. Sequencing used immunoSEQ multiplex PCR; TCRdb keeps in-frame clones, though not all of them. Of some 73,000 clones in the sample, roughly four fifths were seen once. Sequencing used blood, obtained before dendritic cell vaccination. The receptors were sampled from a human donor with glioblastoma.

This clone was seen a single time. V is TRBV7-9 and J is TRBJ2-2; tentative D call: TRBD1 (6 bases). Germline lookup yields CDR1 SEHNR and CDR2 FQNEAQ (reference sequence). Trimming shortened V by 4 bases and J by 9 bases, and 12 bases separated the two germline ends. The CDR3 covers 13 residues. CDR3 protein: CASSSYRARELFF. CDR3 DNA sequence: TGTGCCAGCAGCTCCTACAGGGCCCGGGAGCTGTTTTTT.

V is TRBV6-1 and J is TRBJ1-2; 7 nucleotides align to TRBD1. With 4 bases clipped from V and 5 bases from J, the junction kept 7 bases outside the gene matches. Germline V gives CDR1 MNHNS, CDR2 SASEGT. This CDR3 is 14 amino acids long. The CDR3 region has the DNA TGTGCCAGCAGTGTCGCACAGGGGAGGTATGGCTACACCTTC. Encoded protein: CASSVAQGRYGYTF.

The chain links TRBV15 to TRBJ2-1; 7 bases map to TRBD1. The V gene end was trimmed by 1 base and the J gene end by 1 base; junction bases not matched to a gene: 4. In germline, CDR1 is LNHNV, CDR2 YYDKDF (reference sequence). The CDR3 consists of 16 residues. This CDR3 reads CATSRGPQGSYNEQFF. The CDR3 coding sequence is TGTGCCACCAGCAGAGGGCCACAGGGGTCCTACAATGAGCAGTTCTTC.

The sample holds one count of this clone. This chain links TRBV7-9 with TRBJ1-5; no reliable D call. The CDR3 has 15 amino acids. V lost 2 bases, J lost 0 bases, and 8 bases lay in between. Germline CDR1 SEHNR, CDR2 FQNEAQ (reference sequence). Here the CDR3 reads CASSLPGNSNQPQHF. The CDR3 DNA follows: TGTGCCAGCAGCTTACCAGGAAATAGCAATCAGCCCCAGCATTTT.

V gene TRBV19 combines with J gene TRBJ1-1, with no clear D. Germline loops: CDR1 LNHDA, CDR2 SQIVND (reference sequence). The CDR3 has 13 residues. V shed 6 bases and J shed 4 bases, with 12 bases lying between them. CDR3 DNA: TGTGCCAGTAGCGAGACTGTTACCACTGAAGCTTTCTTT. It is translated as CASSETVTTEAFF.

This chain uses TRBV6-1 with TRBJ2-1; 7 bases agree with TRBD2. The germline CDR1 and CDR2 sequences are MNHNS and SASEGT. CDR3 length equals 15 residues. The junction had 13 bases not matched to a gene; V was cut back by 7 bases and J by 7 bases. This CDR3 reads CASMTGTTPRNEQFF. In DNA, the CDR3 is TGTGCCAGCATGACCGGGACTACCCCCAGAAATGAGCAGTTCTTC.

The CDR3 region is CASSLGHKYEQYF. The CDR3 nucleotides are TGCGCCAGCAGCTTGGGGCACAAGTACGAGCAGTACTTC. The rearrangement joins TRBV5-1 to TRBJ2-7; D call uncertain. The V gene lost 0 bases and the J gene lost 4 bases, with 8 bases spanning the gap. This CDR3 comprises 13 residues. Germline CDR1 SGHRS, CDR2 YFSETQ.

This clone was counted only a few times. J is TRBJ2-4 and V is TRBV14; 8 positions agree with TRBD1. CDR3 length: 16 amino acids. CDR1 SGHDN and CDR2 FVKESK come from the germline V gene. V shed 4 bases and J 2 bases; nucleotides not matched to a gene: 7. The CDR3 spells CASSLRTGNSKNIQYF. CDR3 DNA sequence: TGTGCCAGCAGCCTACGGACAGGGAACTCCAAAAACATTCAGTACTTC.

The gene calls are TRBV6-5 and TRBJ2-2; no clear D gene. The germline V and J ends were trimmed by 7 bases and 4 bases, with 7 bases remaining between them. The CDR3 length is 12 residues. Per germline, CDR1 MNHEY and CDR2 SVGAGI. In DNA, the CDR3 is TGTGCCAGCACCCCCTTCACCGGGGAGCTGTTTTTT. This sequence encodes CASTPFTGELFF.

The rearrangement uses TRBV30 and TRBJ2-2, with D possibly matching TRBD1 (6 bases). Germline CDR1 and CDR2: GTSNPN and SVGIG (reference sequence). This CDR3 comprises 16 residues. This chain's CDR3 is CAGQTQPGAATGELFF. The CDR3 DNA reads TGTGCAGGACAAACCCAACCAGGGGCAGCTACCGGGGAGCTGTTTTTT. The variable domain in full, completed from reference TRBV30 and TRBJ2-2, reads SQTIHQWPATLVQPVGSPLSLECTVEGTSNPNLYWYRQAAGRGLQLLFYSVGIGQISSEVPQNLSASRPQDRQFILSSKKLLLSDSGFYLCAGQTQPGAATGELFFGEGSRLTVL.

This clone was detected only once. This sequence joins TRBV6-6 and TRBJ2-7; D is perhaps TRBD1 (6 bases). V was pared by 0 bases and J by 4 bases, with 16 bases between. In germline, CDR1 is MNHNY, CDR2 SVGAGI (reference sequence). CDR3 size: 16 residues. The CDR3 reads CASSYSQGRESYEQYF. The CDR3, as DNA: TGTGCCAGCAGTTACTCCCAGGGGCGAGAGTCTTACGAGCAGTACTTC.

V and J are TRBV19 and TRBJ2-4; D is perhaps TRBD1 (6 bases). CDR3 size: 15 residues. Germline V gives CDR1 LNHDA, CDR2 SQIVND (reference sequence). The V end was cut by 7 bases, the J end by 9 bases, with 22 bases between. CDR3 DNA sequence: TGTGCCAGTACCCCGGGTCAGGGGCTGTCGGCCATTCAGTACTTC. The encoded protein is CASTPGQGLSAIQYF.

The genes are TRBV5-1 and TRBJ2-5, with 10 nucleotides matching TRBD1. The V segment lost 3 bases and the J segment 1 base; nucleotides outside the gene matches: 6. The V gene's germline CDR1 is SGHRS and CDR2 YFSETQ. This CDR3 is built from 16 residues. CDR3: CASSSAGTGAQETQYF. The CDR3 DNA reads TGCGCCAGCAGCTCCGCAGGGACAGGGGCCCAAGAGACCCAGTACTTC.

This clone was found once. The rearrangement links TRBV7-9 to TRBJ1-5, with a tentative D call TRBD1 (5 bases). Trimming removed 3 bases at V and 7 bases at J, with 22 bases between. CDR1 is SEHNR and CDR2 is FQNEAQ in the germline V gene (reference sequence). The CDR3 length is 17 residues. The CDR3 region has the DNA TGTGCCAGCAGCTTGGATGAGCGGAGGGGTCATAGGCAGCCCCAGCATTTT. Translation: CASSLDERRGHRQPQHF.

V usage is TRBV6-1 and J usage is TRBJ1-2, with D tentatively TRBD1 (5 bases). CDR1 is MNHNS and CDR2 is SASEGT in the germline V gene. Trimming took off 4 bases at V and 4 bases at J, with 10 bases between the two ends. This CDR3 comprises 13 residues. The CDR3 DNA reads as TGTGCCAGCAGTGGGGGCTCGGGCTATGGCTACACCTTC. Translation: CASSGGSGYGYTF.

The chain carries TRBV5-6 and TRBJ2-1; 7 bases are a match to TRBD2. The CDR3 is made up of 14 amino acids. Germline CDR1 SGHDT, CDR2 YYEEEE. After removal of 2 bases from V and 9 bases from J, the junction contained 8 bases not matched to a gene. The DNA of the CDR3 is TGTGCCAGCAGCTTTGGACTAGAGGGAGGTGAGCAGTTCTTC. It encodes CASSFGLEGGEQFF.

The genes are TRBV5-1 and TRBJ1-6; 7 bases map to TRBD1. Losses at the gene ends were 2 bases for V and 5 bases for J; bases not matched to a gene: 4. Germline V gives CDR1 SGHRS, CDR2 YFSETQ. The CDR3 totals 15 residues. The CDR3 reads CASSLTGVHNSPLHF. CDR3 nucleotides: TGCGCCAGCAGCTTAACAGGGGTACATAATTCACCCCTCCACTTT.

The chain couples TRBV6-5 to TRBJ2-1, with 15 bases identical to TRBD2. CDR3 size: 15 residues. CDR1 MNHEY and CDR2 SVGAGI come from the germline V gene. J gave up 9 bases and V 5 bases, and 5 bases lay outside the gene matches. CDR3 protein: CASSGLAGGPLEQFF. Here the CDR3 DNA reads TGTGCCAGCAGTGGACTAGCGGGGGGGCCGCTTGAGCAGTTCTTC.

The V gene is TRBV11-2, the J gene TRBJ2-7; D not resolved. This CDR3 contains 12 residues. V shed 4 bases and J shed 6 bases, with 10 bases lying between them. Germline CDR1 reads SGHAT; CDR2 reads FQNNGV. The chain's CDR3 is CASSSKHSEQYF. CDR3 DNA: TGTGCCAGCAGCTCCAAGCACAGCGAGCAGTACTTC.

By sample fraction, this clone is medium-sized (0.01 to 0.1%). Other DNA sequences in the same sample also yield this CDR3. The chain recombines TRBV11-3 with TRBJ2-1; 10 nucleotides line up with TRBD1. The germline gives CDR1 SGHNT, CDR2 YENEEA. The length of the CDR3 is 16 residues. V gave up 4 bases and J gave up 0 bases; unmatched junction bases: 3. CDR3 nucleotide sequence: TGTGCCAGCAGCTCCCGGGACAGGGGCTCCTACAATGAGCAGTTCTTC. This translates into CASSSRDRGSYNEQFF.

The rearrangement uses TRBV7-3 and TRBJ2-3; D might be TRBD2 (6 bases). V lost 2 bases and J lost 0, with 12 bases in between. Germline loops: CDR1 SGHTA, CDR2 FQGTGA. The CDR3 is made up of 16 amino acids. The CDR3 nucleotides read TGTGCCAGCAGCTTAGCCGGGAGCTCTAGCACAGATACGCAGTATTTT. Protein sequence: CASSLAGSSSTDTQYF.